The clone carrying this T cell receptor (beta chain) was detected a few times. This entry belongs to a study of HIV-infected patients and healthy controls. Germline V gene lookup returns CDR1 SEHNR and CDR2 FQNEAQ (reference sequence). V was trimmed by 5 bases and J by 1 base, leaving 14 bases between them. This CDR3 region has 15 residues. TCRdb used MiXCR to reprocess the 5' RACE reads, holding one entry per CDR3 protein. The profile covers under 20,000 distinct CDR3 sequences, with about 16% appearing a single time and 24% taken by the ten largest. The origin of this receptor is a human donor in good health. The sample comprised CD8+ T cells from blood. This rearrangement joins TRBV7-9 to TRBJ1-1, with D perhaps TRBD1 (5 bases). The CDR3 here is CASSPPPGTNTEAFF. The CDR3 bases are TGTGCCAGCAGCCCACCCCCAGGGACGAACACTGAAGCTTTCTTT.